Listed here are 8 T cell receptor beta chains from one sample, sequenced in a study of T-cell reconstitution after alpha-beta-depleted transplantation in children. It was with unique molecular identifiers that the TCRbeta library was prepared. MiXCR was run by TCRdb on the PCR reads, yielding one entry per CDR3 protein. The sample holds hundreds of thousands of distinct CDR3 sequences, 11% seen once. Material: PBMCs, obtained before TCRalphabeta/CD19-depleted stem cell transplant. The receptor source for this set is a child younger than two with acute myeloid leukemia, due to receive a stem cell transplant.

A few counts support this clonotype. V gene TRBV6-5 combines with J gene TRBJ2-7, with 8 bases aligning to TRBD2. Germline V lookup: CDR1 MNHEY, CDR2 SVGAGI. Unmatched junction bases numbered 12, after V lost 2 bases and J lost 3 bases. The CDR3 extends over 17 amino acids. The CDR3 region has the DNA TGTGCCAGCAGTTACGGAACAGCGGGAGTCGCCTACTACGAGCAGTACTTC. It codes for CASSYGTAGVAYYEQYF.

This clonotype was recorded at least ten times. The rearrangement uses TRBV12-3 or TRBV12-4 and TRBJ2-3, with D hard to call. The CDR3 runs to 11 residues. The V end lost 5 bases, the J end lost 4 bases, and 4 bases lay between the germline ends. The CDR3 bases are TGTGCCAGCAGTGGGGCAGATACGCAGTATTTT. This gives the protein CASSGADTQYF.

This clonotype was picked up many times. The chain links TRBV12-3 or TRBV12-4 to TRBJ1-5; 7 bases align to TRBD1. Trimming removed 5 bases from V and 5 bases from J; junction bases left unmatched: 6. This CDR3 is 14 amino acids long. DNA for the CDR3: TGTGCCAGCAGTAACAGGGGTCCCGATCAGCCCCAGCATTTT. This sequence encodes CASSNRGPDQPQHF.

This clonotype was seen repeatedly, ten times or more. CDR3 sequence reads: CASSLQLVSNEQFF. CDR3 nucleotides: TGTGCCAGCAGTTTACAACTAGTTTCCAATGAGCAGTTCTTC. The J gene is TRBJ2-1, the V gene TRBV12-3 or TRBV12-4; weak D call: TRBD2 (5 bases). The germline V and J ends were trimmed by 2 bases and 6 bases, with 11 bases remaining between them. This CDR3 region has 14 residues.

In this sample, this clonotype turned up many times. V usage is TRBV5-1 and J usage is TRBJ1-2; the match to TRBD1 covers 9 bases. With 3 bases clipped from V and 5 bases from J, the junction kept 14 bases outside the gene matches. The CDR3 consists of 17 residues. Per the germline V gene, CDR1 is SGHRS and CDR2 is YFSETQ. In nucleotides, the CDR3 is TGCGCCAGCAGCTGGACACAGGGGGCCTCACCAACATATGGCTACACCTTC. Translating it yields CASSWTQGASPTYGYTF.

This clonotype showed up many times. V is TRBV12-3 or TRBV12-4 and J is TRBJ2-5; D is unresolved. V lost 3 bases and J lost 2, with 19 bases in between. The CDR3 totals 17 residues. The DNA of the CDR3 is TGTGCCAGCAGTTTGCGACCGAGTACGCTCATTCAAGAGACCCAGTACTTC. Amino acid sequence: CASSLRPSTLIQETQYF.

This clonotype was seen repeatedly, ten times or more. This rearrangement joins TRBV7-9 to TRBJ2-3; D is unresolved. The V gene lost 3 bases and the J gene lost 5 bases, with 9 bases spanning the gap. The CDR3 extends over 13 amino acids. From germline, CDR1 is SEHNR and CDR2 FQNEAQ (reference sequence). The CDR3 spells CASSLDGGDTQYF. The CDR3 nucleotides read TGTGCCAGCAGCTTGGACGGTGGAGATACGCAGTATTTT.

This clonotype was observed many times. The genes are TRBV15 and TRBJ2-4, with D perhaps matching TRBD1 or TRBD2 (6 bases each). This CDR3 is 17 amino acids long. CDR1 is LNHNV and CDR2 is YYDKDF in the germline V gene (reference sequence). V dropped 5 bases and J dropped 0 bases, with 17 bases sitting between them. CDR3 DNA sequence: TGTGCCACCAGCGGAAGAGGGGGGCCCTTAGCCAAAAACATTCAGTACTTC. This translates into CATSGRGGPLAKNIQYF.